Each of the 21 T cell receptor beta chains below was sequenced from the same sample in a study of a mutant IDH1 vaccine in newly diagnosed glioma (dated by TCRdb to the early 2020s). In light of the paper, this sample's time point label describes: baseline, week 1 (first vaccination visit). Explained via the paper, the treatment or condition label denotes: pre-vaccination baseline after standard-of-care therapy. Preparation of the library involved the immunoSEQ multiplex PCR assay. The table was pulled from immuneACCESS by TCRdb, which kept in-frame rearrangements only. Such tables lose some clones; where checked, under half of the loss comes from unresolved V genes, and the rest has no known cause. This sample has 85,000 to 100,000 clones in its table, and around four fifths of those were observed once. The ten largest make up less than 8.5% of the sample. The material was PBMCs, obtained from a glioma patient treated with radiotherapy, temozolomide or both. The receptor source for this set is a man aged 40-50 years with glioma.

This clone is a singleton in its sample. J is TRBJ1-6 and V is TRBV4-3; D not certain. V was trimmed by 0 bases and J by 7 bases, leaving 13 bases between them. The CDR3 totals 16 residues. CDR1 is LGHNA, CDR2 YSLEER, per germline. The CDR3 bases are TGCGCCAGCAGCCAAGATCACCGGGGAGGAAATTCACCCCTCCACTTT. The encoded protein is CASSQDHRGGNSPLHF.

The rearrangement joins TRBV19 to TRBJ2-1, with D possibly called TRBD1 or TRBD2 (5 bases each). V shed 3 bases and J shed 4 bases, with 10 bases lying between them. The CDR3 has 14 residues. CDR1 is LNHDA, CDR2 SQIVND, per germline (reference sequence). The CDR3 here is CASSIGWGYNEQFF. The DNA for the CDR3 is TGTGCCAGTAGTATTGGGTGGGGGTACAATGAGCAGTTCTTC.

This chain connects TRBV5-1 to TRBJ2-5, with D perhaps matching TRBD1 (6 bases). The CDR3 extends over 13 amino acids. The V and J ends lost 5 bases and 5 bases respectively, with 13 bases between them. Per germline, CDR1 SGHRS and CDR2 YFSETQ. DNA for the CDR3: TGCGCCAGCAGTCTCAGGGGCTGGGAGACCCAGTACTTC. This codes for CASSLRGWETQYF.

In its sample, this clone was seen a few times. This chain links TRBV30 with TRBJ1-1, with D hard to call. CDR1 is GTSNPN and CDR2 is SVGIG in the germline V gene (reference sequence). V lost 5 bases and J 1 base, leaving 5 bases between the germline ends. This CDR3 is 11 amino acids long. CDR3 DNA sequence: TGTGCCTGGGGGAGGAACACTGAAGCTTTCTTT. The encoded protein is CAWGRNTEAFF.

CDR3 sequence: CASSPTSTNIQYF. Written as DNA, the CDR3 is TGTGCCAGCAGCCCGACTAGCACAAACATTCAGTACTTC. The V gene is TRBV4-2, the J gene TRBJ2-4; 7 bases are shared with TRBD2. Germline trimming cut 4 bases from V and 6 bases from J; bases unmatched to any gene: 3. This CDR3 has 13 amino acids. CDR1 and CDR2 from the germline V gene are LGHNA and YNFKEQ.

The V gene is TRBV5-1, the J gene TRBJ2-5, with TRBD1 matching 7 bases. J was trimmed by 5 bases and V by 6 bases; bases with no gene match: 10. CDR3 length: 14 residues. Germline CDR1 reads SGHRS; CDR2 reads YFSETQ. CDR3 coding DNA: TGCGCCAGCACCGTGACAGGGAGAGGGGAGACCCAGTACTTC. This codes for CASTVTGRGETQYF.

V usage is TRBV29-1 and J usage is TRBJ2-5, with 13 bases lining up with TRBD2. CDR1 and CDR2 (germline): SQVTM, ANQGSEA. The trim removed 1 base at V and 11 bases at J, leaving 7 bases unmatched. The length of the CDR3 is 14 residues. Here the CDR3 reads CSVEVGLAGASQYF. The CDR3 DNA sequence: TGCAGCGTTGAAGTTGGACTAGCGGGAGCATCGCAGTACTTC.

The chain couples TRBV5-8 to TRBJ2-3; tentative D call: TRBD2 (6 bases). CDR3 length equals 13 residues. Germline loops: CDR1 SGHTS, CDR2 YDEGEE. V shed 1 base and J shed 5 bases, with 8 bases lying between them. Written as DNA, the CDR3 is TGTGCCAGCAGCTTGTCGGGGGTAGATACGCAGTATTTT. Translating it yields CASSLSGVDTQYF.

CDR3 loop: CASSQAGTGQETQYF. The DNA for the CDR3 is TGCGCCAGCAGCCAGGCAGGGACAGGGCAAGAGACCCAGTACTTC. This chain uses TRBV4-1 with TRBJ2-5; 9 positions agree with TRBD1. The germline gives CDR1 MGHRA, CDR2 YSYEKL. V shed 3 bases and J 2 bases; nucleotides not matched to a gene: 4. The CDR3 is made up of 15 amino acids.

V and J are TRBV7-3 and TRBJ2-1, with 8 positions matching TRBD1. Germline values: CDR1 SGHTA, CDR2 FQGTGA. V was clipped by 4 bases and J by 7 bases; unmatched bases: 3. The CDR3 is made up of 13 amino acids. CDR3 sequence reads: CASSSTGVNEQFF. The CDR3 nucleotides read TGTGCCAGCAGCTCGACAGGGGTTAATGAGCAGTTCTTC.

V usage is TRBV28 and J usage is TRBJ2-3; a weak D match, TRBD1 (5 bases). Germline loops: CDR1 MDHEN, CDR2 SYDVKM. With 3 bases removed from V and 5 bases from J, the gap between germline ends came to 12 bases. This CDR3 region has 14 residues. The CDR3 reads CASSFIRAGDTQYF. CDR3 coding DNA: TGTGCCAGCAGTTTCATCAGGGCAGGAGATACGCAGTATTTT.

V and J are TRBV5-4 and TRBJ2-1; 11 nucleotides align to TRBD2. The germline V gene encodes CDR1 SGHNT and CDR2 YYREEE (reference sequence). Unmatched junction bases numbered 13, after V lost 2 bases and J lost 6 bases. This CDR3 comprises 18 residues. The CDR3 protein is CASSLRLLAGGGANEQFF. The CDR3 DNA reads TGTGCCAGCAGCTTACGATTGCTAGCGGGGGGAGGGGCCAATGAGCAGTTCTTC.

V is TRBV11-2 and J is TRBJ2-5, with D tentatively TRBD1 (5 bases). The V and J ends lost 5 bases and 3 bases respectively, with 22 bases between them. Germline V CDR1 and CDR2: SGHAT, FQNNGV. The CDR3 sequence is 17 residues long. CDR3 DNA sequence: TGTGCCAGCAGCCCCCCCCCTGCCTGGACATCCAAAGAGACCCAGTACTTC. Its translation: CASSPPPAWTSKETQYF.

This rearrangement joins TRBV2 to TRBJ2-1; D may match TRBD1 or TRBD2 (5 bases each). The V end was cut by 9 bases, the J end by 0 bases, with 12 bases between. Germline values: CDR1 SNHLY, CDR2 FYNNEI. The CDR3 runs to 14 residues. As DNA, the CDR3 is TGTGCCAGTCAAAGGGACCACTCCTACAATGAGCAGTTCTTC. This sequence encodes CASQRDHSYNEQFF.

This clone has just a few counts. Other DNA sequences in the same sample also yield this CDR3. This chain connects TRBV29-1 to TRBJ1-2; 8 positions match TRBD1. The V and J ends lost 6 bases and 4 bases, in that order; junction bases with no gene match: 4. CDR1 SQVTM and CDR2 ANQGSEA come from the germline V gene. The CDR3 loop spans 12 amino acids. The CDR3 DNA sequence: TGCAGCGTGGTAACAGGGGGCTATGGCTACACCTTC. It is translated as CSVVTGGYGYTF.

The chain employs TRBV9 and TRBJ1-4, with 10 nucleotides matching TRBD1. The CDR3 covers 14 residues. Germline CDR1 SGDLS, CDR2 YYNGEE. V lost 2 bases, J lost 5 bases, and 0 bases stayed unmatched. This chain's CDR3 is CASSVDRGNEKLFF. In nucleotides, the CDR3 is TGTGCCAGCAGCGTGGACAGGGGGAATGAAAAACTGTTTTTT. Looking up the rest from reference TRBV9 and TRBJ1-4 gives the full variable domain: DSGVTQTPKHLITATGQRVTLRCSPRSGDLSVYWYQQSLDQGLQFLIQYYNGEERAKGNILERFSAQQFPDLHSELNLSSLELGDSALYFCASSVDRGNEKLFFGSGTQLSVL.

This chain joins TRBV6-1 and TRBJ1-6; D ambiguous. V was clipped by 8 bases and J by 0 bases, with 11 bases between them. This CDR3 region has 15 residues. CDR1 and CDR2 (germline): MNHNS, SASEGT. CDR3 DNA sequence: TGTGCCAGCCGTCCGGCACACTCCTATAATTCACCCCTCCACTTT. It specifies CASRPAHSYNSPLHF.

This clone was seen only a few times. The chain combines TRBV10-3 with TRBJ1-1; D is unresolved. This CDR3 has 14 residues. Germline-derived CDR1 and CDR2 are ENHRY and SYGVKD. The germline V and J ends were trimmed by 3 bases and 4 bases, with 12 bases remaining between them. CDR3 DNA sequence: TGTGCCATCAGTGATAAGCTCGAGGTCACTGAAGCTTTCTTT. It translates to CAISDKLEVTEAFF.

The chain has TRBV6-5 and TRBJ2-7; D unclear. In germline, CDR1 is MNHEY, CDR2 SVGAGI. V was shortened by 0 bases and J by 1 base, with 7 bases between the two germline ends. This CDR3 is built from 14 residues. The CDR3: CASSYSWQSYEQYF. CDR3 nucleotide sequence: TGTGCCAGCAGTTACTCGTGGCAGTCCTACGAGCAGTACTTC.

The V and J genes are TRBV30 and TRBJ2-5; the D is unclear. Deletions cut 3 bases from V and 4 bases from J, with 18 bases between. This CDR3 has 15 amino acids. Germline CDR1 reads GTSNPN; CDR2 reads SVGIG (reference sequence). The CDR3 bases are TGTGCCTGGAGGACTGGGTCCTCCCCTCTAGAGACCCAGTACTTC. Protein: CAWRTGSSPLETQYF.

The chain couples TRBV6-6 to TRBJ2-7; 7 nucleotides align to TRBD1. The CDR3 loop spans 15 amino acids. J was trimmed by 2 bases and V by 8 bases; bases with no gene match: 12. Germline-derived CDR1 and CDR2 are MNHNY and SVGAGI (reference sequence). In DNA form, the CDR3 reads TGTGCCAGCGCCCGAACCGGGACAGATACCTACGAGCAGTACTTC. Translation: CASARTGTDTYEQYF.